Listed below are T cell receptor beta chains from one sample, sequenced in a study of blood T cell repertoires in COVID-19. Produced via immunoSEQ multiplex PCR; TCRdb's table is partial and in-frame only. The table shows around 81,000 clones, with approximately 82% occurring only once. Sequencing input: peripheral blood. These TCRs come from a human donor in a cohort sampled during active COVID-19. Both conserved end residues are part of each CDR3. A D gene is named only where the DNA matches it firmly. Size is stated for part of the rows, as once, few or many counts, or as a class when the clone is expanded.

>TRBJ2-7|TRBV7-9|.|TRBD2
CASSSPILAGGFYEQYF
TGTGCCAGCAGCTCACCAATCCTAGCGGGGGGTTTTTACGAGCAGTACTTC
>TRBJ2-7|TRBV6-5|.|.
CASSWDISYEQYF
TGTGCCAGCAGTTGGGACATTTCTTACGAGCAGTACTTC
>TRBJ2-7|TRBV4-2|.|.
CASSQERARYEQYF
TGTGCCAGCAGCCAAGAACGAGCCCGCTACGAGCAGTACTTC
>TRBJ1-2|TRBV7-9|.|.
CASSFQGGVYGYTF
TGTGCCAGCAGCTTCCAGGGAGGAGTTTATGGCTACACCTTC
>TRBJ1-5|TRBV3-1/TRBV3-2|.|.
CASSQDSPPGNQPQHF
TGTGCCAGCAGCCAAGATAGCCCCCCCGGCAATCAGCCCCAGCATTTT
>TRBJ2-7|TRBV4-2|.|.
CASSQTQGSYEQYF
TGTGCCAGCAGCCAAACTCAGGGCTCCTACGAGCAGTACTTC
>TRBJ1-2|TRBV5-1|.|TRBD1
CASSTTGTGGQLQDGYTF
TGCGCCAGCAGCACAACGGGGACAGGGGGTCAATTACAGGATGGCTACACCTTC
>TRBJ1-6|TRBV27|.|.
CASSTPVGGMNSPLHF
TGTGCCAGCAGTACGCCCGTTGGGGGGATGAATTCACCCCTCCACTTT
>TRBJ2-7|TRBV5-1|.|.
CASSLTQGPYEQYF
TGCGCCAGCAGCTTGACGCAGGGGCCCTACGAGCAGTACTTC
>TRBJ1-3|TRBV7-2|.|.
CASSSQVSGNTIYF
TGTGCCAGCAGCTCCCAGGTCTCTGGAAACACCATATATTTT
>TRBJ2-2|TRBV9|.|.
CASSVEGHNTGELFF
TGTGCCAGCAGCGTAGAAGGACATAACACCGGGGAGCTGTTTTTT
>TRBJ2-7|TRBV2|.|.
CASSDSRGPSYEQYF
TGTGCCAGCAGTGACAGCAGGGGCCCCTCCTACGAGCAGTACTTC
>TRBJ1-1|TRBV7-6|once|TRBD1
CASSFNMGWRTGAFF
TGTGCCAGCAGCTTCAACATGGGTTGGAGGACAGGGGCTTTCTTT
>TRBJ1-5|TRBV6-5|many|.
CASSYSKGNQPQHF
TGTGCCAGCAGTTACTCGAAGGGGAATCAGCCCCAGCATTTT
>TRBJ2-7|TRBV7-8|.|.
CASSVSGTLRYEQYF
TGTGCCAGCAGCGTCTCAGGGACACTCAGATACGAGCAGTACTTC
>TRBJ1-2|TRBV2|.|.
CASSAPGTLNGYTF
TGTGCCAGCAGTGCCCCCGGGACATTAAATGGCTACACCTTC
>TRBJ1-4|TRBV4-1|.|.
CASSQDIAGTNEKLFF
TGCGCCAGCAGCCAAGATATCGCAGGGACTAATGAAAAACTGTTTTTT
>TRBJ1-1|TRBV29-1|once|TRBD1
CSVEIVTGEMNTEAFF
TGCAGCGTTGAGATCGTGACAGGGGAGATGAACACTGAAGCTTTCTTT
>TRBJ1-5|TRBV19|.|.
CASTRDLTGGPQHF
TGTGCCAGTACCCGGGACCTCACCGGGGGGCCCCAGCATTTT
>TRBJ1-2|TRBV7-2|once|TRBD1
CASSLWTGETNYGYTF
TGTGCCAGCAGCTTATGGACAGGTGAAACTAACTATGGCTACACCTTC
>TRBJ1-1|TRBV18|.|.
CASSPLESQGTEAFF
TGTGCCAGCTCACCACTGGAAAGTCAGGGCACTGAAGCTTTCTTT
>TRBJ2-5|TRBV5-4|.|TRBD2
CASSRYSGEKETQYF
TGTGCCAGCAGCCGGTATAGCGGGGAAAAAGAGACCCAGTACTTC
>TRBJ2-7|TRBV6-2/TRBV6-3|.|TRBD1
CASSWGQTYEQYF
TGTGCCAGCAGTTGGGGACAGACCTACGAGCAGTACTTC
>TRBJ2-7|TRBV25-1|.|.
CASSESGGPREQYF
TGTGCCAGCAGTGAATCCGGGGGACCCAGGGAGCAGTACTTC
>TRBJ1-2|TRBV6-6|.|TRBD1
CATVVQGAKGYTF
TGTGCCACCGTCGTGCAGGGGGCGAAAGGCTACACCTTC
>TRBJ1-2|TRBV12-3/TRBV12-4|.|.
CASSSGGYGYTF
TGTGCCAGCAGTTCCGGGGGCTATGGCTACACCTTC
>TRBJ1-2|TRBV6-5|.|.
CASSYSRGGGYTF
TGTGCCAGCAGTTACTCGAGGGGAGGTGGCTACACCTTC
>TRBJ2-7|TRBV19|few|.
CASSGAGSLDEQYF
TGTGCCAGTAGTGGGGCAGGTTCGTTGGACGAGCAGTACTTC
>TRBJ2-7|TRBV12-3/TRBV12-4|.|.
CASRRTGIYEQYF
TGTGCCAGCCGAAGAACAGGGATCTACGAGCAGTACTTC
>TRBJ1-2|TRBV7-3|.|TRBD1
CASSTDRGYGYTF
TGTGCCAGCAGCACGGACAGGGGGTATGGCTACACCTTC
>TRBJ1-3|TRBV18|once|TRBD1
CASSPRDRDSGNTIYF
TGTGCCAGCTCACCTAGGGACAGGGACTCTGGAAACACCATATATTTT
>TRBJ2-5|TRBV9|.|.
CASSLGGARETQYF
TGTGCCAGCAGTTTGGGGGGGGCGCGAGAGACCCAGTACTTC
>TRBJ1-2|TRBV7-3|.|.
CASSLGPDRWGYGYTF
TGTGCCAGCAGCTTAGGGCCCGACAGGTGGGGGTATGGCTACACCTTC
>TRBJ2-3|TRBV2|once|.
CASSERELSTDTQYF
TGTGCCAGCAGTGAAAGGGAGTTAAGCACAGATACGCAGTATTTT
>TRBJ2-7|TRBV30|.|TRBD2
CAWGGGERGEQYF
TGTGCCTGGGGGGGAGGGGAACGGGGAGAGCAGTACTTC
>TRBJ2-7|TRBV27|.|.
CASSSGYEQYF
TGTGCCAGCAGTTCGGGGTACGAGCAGTACTTC
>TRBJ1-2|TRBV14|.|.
CASSQGLNYGYTF
TGTGCCAGCAGCCAGGGACTCAACTATGGCTACACCTTC